The next 30 T cell receptor beta chains were all read from a single sample in a study of cytotoxic CD8 clonotypes in ibrutinib-treated CLL (dated by TCRdb to the early 2020s). In the paper's terms, the time point label means: about a year on ibrutinib. The library was prepared using the immunoSEQ multiplex PCR assay. The table was pulled from immuneACCESS by TCRdb, which kept in-frame rearrangements only. Such tables lose some clones; where checked, under half of the loss comes from unresolved V genes, and the rest has no known cause. The sample yields some 17,000 clones; about two thirds were counted once. Clones ranked in the top ten supply 20% to 30% of the sample. The specimen was PBMCs, collected after 12 months of ibrutinib treatment. These receptors were obtained from a human donor with chronic lymphocytic leukemia.

This clone occurred a few times. The chain links TRBV10-3 to TRBJ2-2; 12 bases map to TRBD2. The V and J ends lost 8 bases and 5 bases, in that order; junction bases with no gene match: 3. Per the germline V gene, CDR1 is ENHRY and CDR2 is SYGVKD. This CDR3 has 14 residues. The CDR3 here is CAIGLAGSTGELFF. The CDR3 DNA is TGTGCCATCGGACTAGCGGGGTCGACCGGGGAGCTGTTTTTT.

This clone was counted only a few times. This rearrangement joins TRBV14 to TRBJ2-1, with D maybe TRBD2 (5 bases). The germline gives CDR1 SGHDN, CDR2 FVKESK. V was clipped by 0 bases and J by 6 bases, with 15 bases between them. This CDR3 contains 16 residues. The DNA of the CDR3 is TGTGCCAGCAGCCAAGATCCTAGCATAAGTTTCAATGAGCAGTTCTTC. The encoded protein is CASSQDPSISFNEQFF.

The rearrangement uses TRBV5-1 and TRBJ2-3; D is ambiguous. Germline CDR1 reads SGHRS; CDR2 reads YFSETQ. V was shortened by 4 bases and J by 6 bases, with 12 bases between the two germline ends. The CDR3 contains 13 residues. CDR3 DNA sequence: TGCGCCAGCAGCAGACCTGACGGGGATACGCAGTATTTT. It specifies CASSRPDGDTQYF.

The J gene is TRBJ1-2, the V gene TRBV4-1, with D uncertain. Trimming stripped 1 base from V and 4 bases from J, with 10 bases between. The CDR3 has 14 residues. Per germline, CDR1 MGHRA and CDR2 YSYEKL. The CDR3 DNA is TGCGCCAGCAGCCAAGCGTTGGTGCTCTATGGCTACACCTTC. This encodes CASSQALVLYGYTF.

J is TRBJ2-3 and V is TRBV6-1, with D perhaps being TRBD1 or TRBD2 (6 bases each). This CDR3 is built from 15 residues. Trimming took 6 bases from V and 3 from J, leaving 16 bases between them. Germline lookup yields CDR1 MNHNS and CDR2 SASEGT. The CDR3 coding sequence is TGTGCCAGCAGAATTGGGGGGCCGTATACAGATACGCAGTATTTT. It codes for CASRIGGPYTDTQYF.

The chain carries TRBV7-8 and TRBJ2-5; D not resolved. There are 12 residues in the CDR3. The V gene's germline CDR1 is SGHVS and CDR2 FQNEAQ. The V and J ends lost 1 base and 4 bases respectively, with 4 bases between them. Here the CDR3 reads CASSLVGETQYF. CDR3 coding DNA: TGTGCCAGCAGCTTAGTTGGAGAGACCCAGTACTTC. The full variable domain, rest sourced from reference TRBV7-8 and TRBJ2-5, is GAGVSQSPRYKVAKRGQDVALRCDPISGHVSLFWYQQALGQGPEFLTYFQNEAQLDKSGLPSDRFFAERPEGSVSTLKIQRTQQEDSAVYLCASSLVGETQYFGPGTRLLVL.

V usage is TRBV1 and J usage is TRBJ2-3; the tabulated D call, TRBD2, remains unverified against the DNA. TRBV1 is a recognized pseudogene. The length of the CDR3 is 15 residues. The DNA of the CDR3 is TGCACCAGCAGCCATCCGGGACTAGAGGAAGATACGCAGTATTTT. This sequence encodes CTSSHPGLEEDTQYF.

Here the CDR3 reads CASSKAGDSYEQYF. CDR3 in DNA: TGTGCCAGCAGCAAAGCGGGGGACTCCTACGAGCAGTACTTC. V gene TRBV21-1 combines with J gene TRBJ2-7. TRBV21-1 is an annotated pseudogene. The CDR3 has 14 amino acids.

This chain links TRBV28 with TRBJ1-2; 7 nucleotides match TRBD1. This CDR3 comprises 14 residues. The J segment lost 7 bases and the V segment lost 7 bases, leaving 12 bases of the junction unmatched. Germline CDR1 and CDR2: MDHEN and SYDVKM. In DNA, the CDR3 is TGTGCCAGCACCGCGGGACAGAGATCAGGTGGCTACACCTTC. Its translation is CASTAGQRSGGYTF.

This clone has more than one count but fewer than ten. The chain joins TRBV5-1 to TRBJ1-5, with D perhaps matching TRBD1 (5 bases). The CDR3 spans 15 residues. V shed 0 bases and J shed 5 bases, with 12 bases lying between them. Germline CDR1 and CDR2: SGHRS and YFSETQ. The CDR3 coding sequence is TGCGCCAGCAGCTTGGGTCTAGGGGATCATCAGCCCCAGCATTTT. This codes for CASSLGLGDHQPQHF.

There are a few counts of this clone. The chain couples TRBV7-3 to TRBJ1-1, with a possible D match to TRBD1 (6 bases). The germline CDR1 and CDR2 sequences are SGHTA and FQGTGA. V was cut by 5 bases and J by 5 bases, with 15 bases left in between. CDR3 length: 14 residues. As DNA, the CDR3 is TGTGCCAGCAGCCCTTCCGAGGGGGGGACTGAAGCTTTCTTT. Protein: CASSPSEGGTEAFF. The whole variable domain, remainder taken from reference TRBV7-3 and TRBJ1-1, is GAGVSQTPSNKVTEKGKYVELRCDPISGHTALYWYRQSLGQGPEFLIYFQGTGAADDSGLPNDRFFAVRPEGSVSTLKIQRTERGDSAVYLCASSPSEGGTEAFFGQGTRLTVV.

This chain joins TRBV4-1 and TRBJ2-2; D uncertain. The CDR3 is 14 amino acids. The ends were cut back, 4 bases at V and 2 bases at J, with 8 bases in the middle. Germline lookup yields CDR1 MGHRA and CDR2 YSYEKL. The CDR3 spells CASSPTYNTGELFF. CDR3 in DNA: TGCGCCAGCAGCCCGACTTACAACACCGGGGAGCTGTTTTTT.

The chain carries TRBV7-2 and TRBJ2-3; the match to TRBD2 covers 15 bases. Germline V gene data show CDR1 as SGHTA and CDR2 as FQGNSA. There are 15 residues in the CDR3. The V segment lost 5 bases and the J segment 5 bases; nucleotides outside the gene matches: 2. CDR3 nucleotide sequence: TGTGCCAGCAGCCAGGGACTAGCGGGAGGAGATACGCAGTATTTT. Protein: CASSQGLAGGDTQYF. Supplemented by reference TRBV7-2 and TRBJ2-3, the full variable domain reads GAGVSQSPSNKVTEKGKDVELRCDPISGHTALYWYRQSLGQGLEFLIYFQGNSAPDKSGLPSDRFSAERTGGSVSTLTIQRTQQEDSAVYLCASSQGLAGGDTQYFGPGTRLTVL.

This clone is judged medium-sized (0.01 to 0.1%). The chain joins TRBV10-3 to TRBJ2-1; 10 nucleotides agree with TRBD2. The V gene end was trimmed by 0 bases and the J gene end by 1 base; junction bases not matched to a gene: 9. The CDR3 consists of 19 residues. The germline V gene has CDR1 ENHRY and CDR2 SYGVKD. CDR3 residues: CAISESPSGSSRSYNEQFF. The CDR3 nucleotides read TGTGCCATCAGTGAGTCTCCTAGCGGGAGTTCCCGGTCCTACAATGAGCAGTTCTTC.

The chain has TRBV5-6 and TRBJ2-3; D might be TRBD1 (6 bases). The CDR3 runs 13 residues. The germline V and J ends were trimmed by 4 bases and 3 bases, with 9 bases remaining between them. Germline CDR1 is SGHDT and CDR2 is YYEEEE. CDR3 amino acids: CASSKTGTDTQYF. The CDR3 bases are TGTGCCAGCAGCAAAACAGGGACAGATACGCAGTATTTT.

CDR3 sequence reads: CASSVSGTGGYEQYF. The DNA of the CDR3 is TGTGCCAGCAGTGTCTCCGGGACAGGGGGCTACGAGCAGTACTTC. The chain carries TRBV6-1 and TRBJ2-7, with 11 nucleotides matching TRBD1. CDR1 is MNHNS, CDR2 SASEGT, per germline. With V trimmed by 4 bases and J by 3 bases, 5 bases remained unmatched. The CDR3 loop spans 15 amino acids.

This clone has more than one count but fewer than ten. V is TRBV30 and J is TRBJ1-2, with a possible D match to TRBD1 (5 bases). The CDR3 runs 13 residues. Germline V gene lookup returns CDR1 GTSNPN and CDR2 SVGIG (reference sequence). Trimming pared 4 bases from V and 4 bases from J, leaving 13 bases between. The CDR3 spells CAWKRQGTYGYTF. The CDR3 coding sequence is TGTGCCTGGAAGCGGCAGGGTACCTATGGCTACACCTTC.

The rearrangement uses TRBV5-4 and TRBJ2-3, with TRBD1 matching over 12 bases. After removal of 0 bases from V and 8 bases from J, the junction contained 7 bases not matched to a gene. This CDR3 contains 16 residues. Germline assignment: CDR1 SGHNT and CDR2 YYREEE (reference sequence). CDR3 sequence reads: CASSLGGQGARGTQYF. The DNA of the CDR3 is TGTGCCAGCAGCTTGGGGGGACAGGGGGCGCGAGGTACGCAGTATTTT.

The CDR3 DNA follows: TGTGCCTGGACCCCCGGGGGACTACAAGAGACCCAGTACTTC. Its protein is CAWTPGGLQETQYF. The chain couples TRBV30 to TRBJ2-5; 7 bases align to TRBD2. This CDR3 spans 14 amino acids. Trimming took 4 bases from V and 2 from J; bases not matched to a gene: 7. CDR1 and CDR2 from the germline V gene are GTSNPN and SVGIG (reference sequence).

The CDR3 bases are TGTGCCAGCAGTGAAATGAGTAGGAACACTGAAGCTTTCTTT. The encoded protein is CASSEMSRNTEAFF. This chain links TRBV6-1 with TRBJ1-1; D not certain. The CDR3 has 14 amino acids. The germline V and J ends were trimmed by 2 bases and 1 base, with 8 bases remaining between them. Germline V gives CDR1 MNHNS, CDR2 SASEGT.

This clone was picked up a small number of times. CDR3: CASSFRDSNQPQHF. The CDR3 bases are TGTGCCAGCAGCTTCCGGGACAGCAATCAGCCCCAGCATTTT. The chain employs TRBV6-5 and TRBJ1-5; maybe TRBD1 (5 bases). Trimming removed 6 bases at V and 1 base at J, with 10 bases between. The germline CDR1 and CDR2 sequences are MNHEY and SVGAGI. The CDR3 length is 14 residues.

The chain employs TRBV5-8 and TRBJ2-6; no firm D call. Deletions cut 3 bases from V and 0 bases from J, with 7 bases between. CDR1 and CDR2 (germline): SGHTS, YDEGEE. The CDR3 extends over 15 amino acids. The CDR3 region has the DNA TGTGCCAGCAGCTCCAGGAGCTCTGGGGCCAACGTCCTGACTTTC. This gives the protein CASSSRSSGANVLTF.

This clone was counted only a few times. This rearrangement joins TRBV30 to TRBJ1-5; D is perhaps TRBD1 (5 bases). There are 13 residues in the CDR3. Germline-derived CDR1 and CDR2 are GTSNPN and SVGIG (reference sequence). V gave up 3 bases and J gave up 3 bases, with 9 bases separating them. The CDR3 reads CAWSVQDNQPQHF. CDR3 coding DNA: TGTGCCTGGAGCGTACAGGACAATCAGCCCCAGCATTTT.

This clone was recorded a few times. The chain is built from TRBV11-2 and TRBJ1-2, with D maybe TRBD1 (6 bases). The CDR3 length is 13 residues. Trimming took off 1 base at V and 10 bases at J, with 13 bases between the two ends. The germline CDR1 and CDR2 sequences are SGHAT and FQNNGV. The CDR3 sequence is CASSLAGAMHYTF. The CDR3 DNA reads TGTGCCAGCAGCTTAGCGGGGGCTATGCACTACACCTTC.

This CDR3 reads CASSRMDRVYQPQHF. The CDR3 nucleotides read TGTGCCAGCAGCCGGATGGACAGGGTCTATCAGCCCCAGCATTTT. This sequence joins TRBV5-6 and TRBJ1-5; 8 bases are a match to TRBD1. V dropped 4 bases and J dropped 5; count of bases not matched to a gene: 8. The CDR3 has 15 amino acids. Germline-derived CDR1 and CDR2 are SGHDT and YYEEEE.

V and J are TRBV7-2 and TRBJ2-1; TRBD2 agrees at 8 bases. Looked up from germline, CDR1 is SGHTA and CDR2 is FQGNSA. Unmatched junction bases numbered 6, after V lost 1 base and J lost 4 bases. The CDR3 runs 16 residues. The CDR3 bases are TGTGCCAGCAGCTTAGGGGCTAGCGGGCTGTACAATGAGCAGTTCTTC. Its protein product is CASSLGASGLYNEQFF.

The chain recombines TRBV7-8 with TRBJ1-2, with no clear D. With 5 bases removed from V and 4 bases from J, the gap between germline ends came to 17 bases. Germline CDR1 is SGHVS and CDR2 is FQNEAQ. CDR3 length: 15 amino acids. CDR3 DNA: TGTGCCAGCAGCCTAAGCCTATCGAGTAGCTATGGCTACACCTTC. It specifies CASSLSLSSSYGYTF.

In its sample, this clone was seen a few times. The chain recombines TRBV19 with TRBJ1-1; TRBD1 is a possible D gene (5 bases). The V end was cut by 6 bases, the J end by 6 bases, with 5 bases between. Germline CDR1 is LNHDA and CDR2 is SQIVND (reference sequence). The CDR3 is made up of 10 amino acids. The CDR3 nucleotides are TGTGCCAGTAGGGGGGCTGAAGCTTTCTTT. Amino acids: CASRGAEAFF. Full variable domain (missing parts from reference TRBV19 and TRBJ1-1): DGGITQSPKYLFRKEGQNVTLSCEQNLNHDAMYWYRQDPGQGLRLIYYSQIVNDFQKGDIAEGYSVSREKKESFPLTVTSAQKNPTAFYLCASRGAEAFFGQGTRLTVV.

In its sample, this clone was seen once. The chain couples TRBV4-1 to TRBJ2-1, with D perhaps being TRBD1 or TRBD2 (5 bases each). CDR3 size: 16 residues. CDR1 and CDR2 (germline): MGHRA, YSYEKL. Deletions cut 5 bases from V and 0 bases from J, with 14 bases between. As DNA, the CDR3 is TGCGCCAGCAGCGTACCCGGGACGTACTCCTACAATGAGCAGTTCTTC. Its translation: CASSVPGTYSYNEQFF.

This clone was detected a few times. This rearrangement joins TRBV6-1 to TRBJ1-5; D is ambiguous. Germline loops: CDR1 MNHNS, CDR2 SASEGT. V shed 2 bases and J shed 0 bases, with 8 bases lying between them. CDR3 size: 15 residues. DNA for the CDR3: TGTGCCAGCAGTGAAAGGCAGAATAGCAATCAGCCCCAGCATTTT. Amino acid sequence: CASSERQNSNQPQHF.